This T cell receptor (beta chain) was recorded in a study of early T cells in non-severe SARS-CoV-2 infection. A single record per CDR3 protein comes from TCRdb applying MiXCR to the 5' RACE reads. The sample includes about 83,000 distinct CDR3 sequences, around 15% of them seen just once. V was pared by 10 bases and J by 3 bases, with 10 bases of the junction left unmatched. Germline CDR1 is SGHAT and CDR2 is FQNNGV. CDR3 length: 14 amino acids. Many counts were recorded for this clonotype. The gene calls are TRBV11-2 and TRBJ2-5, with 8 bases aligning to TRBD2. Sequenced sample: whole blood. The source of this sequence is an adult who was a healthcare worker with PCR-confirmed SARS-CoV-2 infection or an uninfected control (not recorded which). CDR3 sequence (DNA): TGTGCCACCTCTGCCGGGGGGGCCAAAGAGACCCAGTACTTC. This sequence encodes CATSAGGAKETQYF.